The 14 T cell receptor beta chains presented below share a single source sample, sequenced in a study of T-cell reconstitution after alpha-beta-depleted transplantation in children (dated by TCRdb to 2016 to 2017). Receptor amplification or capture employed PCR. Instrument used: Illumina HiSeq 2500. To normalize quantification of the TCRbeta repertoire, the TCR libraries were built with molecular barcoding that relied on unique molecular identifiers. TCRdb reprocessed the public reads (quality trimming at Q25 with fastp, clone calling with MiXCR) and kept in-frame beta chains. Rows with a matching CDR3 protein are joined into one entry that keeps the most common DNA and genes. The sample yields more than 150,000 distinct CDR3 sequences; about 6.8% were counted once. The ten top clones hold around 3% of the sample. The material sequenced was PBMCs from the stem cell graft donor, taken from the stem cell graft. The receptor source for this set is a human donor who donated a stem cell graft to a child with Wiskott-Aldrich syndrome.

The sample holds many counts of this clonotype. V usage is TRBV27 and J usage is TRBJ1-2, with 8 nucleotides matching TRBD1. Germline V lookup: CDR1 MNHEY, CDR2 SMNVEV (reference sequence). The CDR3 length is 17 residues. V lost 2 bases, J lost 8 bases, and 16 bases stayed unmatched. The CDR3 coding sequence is TGTGCCAGCAGTTTAACATTTTCCCTCCAGGGGGCTCGAGGCTACACCTTC. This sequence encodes CASSLTFSLQGARGYTF.

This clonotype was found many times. Written as DNA, the CDR3 is TGCAGTGCACCGACAGGGGGCGGAGGCAATCAGCCCCAGCATTTT. Translated: CSAPTGGGGNQPQHF. This chain links TRBV20-1 with TRBJ1-5; 10 bases align to TRBD1. This CDR3 is 15 amino acids long. V was clipped by 6 bases and J by 2 bases; unmatched bases: 7. Germline V lookup: CDR1 DFQATT, CDR2 SNEGSKA (reference sequence).

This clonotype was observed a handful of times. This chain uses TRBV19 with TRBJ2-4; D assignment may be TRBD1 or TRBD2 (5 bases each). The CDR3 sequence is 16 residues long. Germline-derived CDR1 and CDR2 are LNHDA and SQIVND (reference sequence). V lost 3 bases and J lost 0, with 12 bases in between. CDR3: CASSISGTVAKNIQYF. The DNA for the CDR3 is TGTGCCAGTAGTATCTCAGGGACGGTAGCCAAAAACATTCAGTACTTC.

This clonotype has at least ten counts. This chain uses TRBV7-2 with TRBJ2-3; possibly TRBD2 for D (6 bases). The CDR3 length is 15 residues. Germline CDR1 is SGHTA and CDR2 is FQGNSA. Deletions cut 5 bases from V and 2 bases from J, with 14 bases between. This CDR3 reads CASSQGLYSTDTQYF. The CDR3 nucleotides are TGTGCCAGCAGCCAGGGACTGTACTCCACAGATACGCAGTATTTT. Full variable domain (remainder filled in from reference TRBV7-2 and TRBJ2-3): GAGVSQSPSNKVTEKGKDVELRCDPISGHTALYWYRQSLGQGLEFLIYFQGNSAPDKSGLPSDRFSAERTGGSVSTLTIQRTQQEDSAVYLCASSQGLYSTDTQYFGPGTRLTVL.

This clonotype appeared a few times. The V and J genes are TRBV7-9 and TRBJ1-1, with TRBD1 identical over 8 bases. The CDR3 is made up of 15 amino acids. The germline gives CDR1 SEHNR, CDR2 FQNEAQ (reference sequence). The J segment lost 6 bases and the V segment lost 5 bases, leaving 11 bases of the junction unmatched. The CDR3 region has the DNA TGTGCCAGCAGCCGGGGGACAGGCGAGGAGTCTGAAGCTTTCTTT. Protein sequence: CASSRGTGEESEAFF.

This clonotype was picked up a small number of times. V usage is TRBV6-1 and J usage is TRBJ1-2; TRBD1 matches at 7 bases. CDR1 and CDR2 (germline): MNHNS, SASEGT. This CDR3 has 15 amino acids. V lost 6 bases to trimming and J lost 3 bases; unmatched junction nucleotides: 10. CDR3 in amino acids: CASSRITGDYYGYTF. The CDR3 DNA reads TGTGCCAGCAGCCGAATCACAGGGGACTACTATGGCTACACCTTC.

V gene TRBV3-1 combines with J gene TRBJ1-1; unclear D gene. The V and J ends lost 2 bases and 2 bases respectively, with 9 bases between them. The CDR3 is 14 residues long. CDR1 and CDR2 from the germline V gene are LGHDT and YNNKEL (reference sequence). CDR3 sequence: CASSQLADNTEAFF. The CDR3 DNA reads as TGTGCCAGCAGCCAATTGGCAGACAACACTGAAGCTTTCTTT.

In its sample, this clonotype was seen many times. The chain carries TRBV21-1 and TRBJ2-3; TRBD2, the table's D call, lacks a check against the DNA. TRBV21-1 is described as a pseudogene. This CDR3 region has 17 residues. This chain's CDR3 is CASSPTSGFPNTDTQYF. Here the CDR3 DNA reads TGTGCCAGCAGCCCAACTAGCGGGTTCCCCAACACAGATACGCAGTATTTT.

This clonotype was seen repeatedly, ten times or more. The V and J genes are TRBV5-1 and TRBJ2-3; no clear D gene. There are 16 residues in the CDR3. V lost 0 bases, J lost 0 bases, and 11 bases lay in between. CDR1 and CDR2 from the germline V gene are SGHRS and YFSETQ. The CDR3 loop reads CASSLAGLLSTDTQYF. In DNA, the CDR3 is TGCGCCAGCAGCTTGGCTGGCTTACTGAGCACAGATACGCAGTATTTT.

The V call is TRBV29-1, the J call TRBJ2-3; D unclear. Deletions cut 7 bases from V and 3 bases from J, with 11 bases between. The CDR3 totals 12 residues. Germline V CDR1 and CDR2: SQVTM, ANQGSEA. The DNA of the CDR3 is TGCAGCGCTACGGTCGCGACAGATACGCAGTATTTT. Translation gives CSATVATDTQYF.

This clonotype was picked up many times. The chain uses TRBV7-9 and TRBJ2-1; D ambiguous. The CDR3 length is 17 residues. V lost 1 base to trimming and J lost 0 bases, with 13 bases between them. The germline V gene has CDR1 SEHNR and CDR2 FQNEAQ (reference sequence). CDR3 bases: TGTGCCAGCAGCTTAGGCGACTTGACCCGCTCCTACAATGAGCAGTTCTTC. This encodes CASSLGDLTRSYNEQFF.

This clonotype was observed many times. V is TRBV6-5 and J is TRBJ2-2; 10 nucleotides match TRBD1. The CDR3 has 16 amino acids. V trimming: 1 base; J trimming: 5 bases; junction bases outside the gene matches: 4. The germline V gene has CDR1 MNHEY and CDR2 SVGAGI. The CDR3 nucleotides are TGTGCCAGCAGTTACTATACGGGACAGGGGACCGGGGAGCTGTTTTTT. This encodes CASSYYTGQGTGELFF.

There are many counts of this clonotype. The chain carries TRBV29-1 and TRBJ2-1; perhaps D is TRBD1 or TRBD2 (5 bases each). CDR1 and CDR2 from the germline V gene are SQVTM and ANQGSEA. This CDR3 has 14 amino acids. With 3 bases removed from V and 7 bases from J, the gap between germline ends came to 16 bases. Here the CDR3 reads CSVDGSGRGNEQFF. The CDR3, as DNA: TGCAGCGTTGATGGTTCAGGGAGAGGAAATGAGCAGTTCTTC.

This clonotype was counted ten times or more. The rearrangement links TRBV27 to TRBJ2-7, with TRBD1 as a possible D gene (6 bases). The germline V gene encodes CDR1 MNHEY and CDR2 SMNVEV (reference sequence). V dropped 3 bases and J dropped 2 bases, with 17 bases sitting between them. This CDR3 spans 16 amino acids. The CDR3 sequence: CASSFTSGDLTYEQYF. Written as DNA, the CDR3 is TGTGCCAGCAGTTTTACTTCAGGGGACCTCACCTACGAGCAGTACTTC.